One and the same sample provided the 15 T cell receptor beta chains below, sequenced in a study of response to subunit inactivated influenza vaccine. Using its own MiXCR run on the RT-PCR reads, TCRdb lists one record per CDR3 protein. The sample carries about 520,000 distinct CDR3 sequences, less than 30% recorded once. The source was CD4+ T cells sorted from PBMCs, collected around 5 days after vaccination. Every receptor here comes from a man between 50 and 59 years old who received an inactivated influenza vaccine.

The chain combines TRBV20-1 with TRBJ1-4; D gene ambiguous. V lost 1 base, J lost 7 bases, and 10 bases lay in between. The CDR3 has 13 residues. CDR1 is DFQATT, CDR2 SNEGSKA, per germline (reference sequence). CDR3 bases: TGCAGTGCTAGAGCGCGGACGGCTGAAAAACTGTTTTTT. It yields the protein CSARARTAEKLFF.

The sample holds a few counts of this clonotype. This chain links TRBV12-3 or TRBV12-4 with TRBJ2-2; tentatively, D is TRBD2 (5 bases). Between the trimmed V and J ends, which lost 3 bases and 7 bases, there was a span of 15 bases. The CDR3 has 15 residues. The CDR3 here is CASSFGRTLRGELFF. The CDR3 DNA reads as TGTGCCAGCAGTTTCGGCCGGACTCTGCGCGGGGAGCTGTTTTTT.

The J gene is TRBJ2-3, the V gene TRBV12-3 or TRBV12-4; maybe TRBD2 (7 bases). Trimming left V 6 bases short and J 4 bases short, with 23 bases between. This CDR3 spans 17 amino acids. CDR3 coding DNA: TGTGCCAGCAGATCTCCCTCCTGGGGGGGCCTCGCAGATACGCAGTATTTT. This sequence encodes CASRSPSWGGLADTQYF.

The J gene is TRBJ1-5, the V gene TRBV19; maybe TRBD1 (6 bases). The CDR3 contains 15 residues. The V end was cut by 4 bases, the J end by 4 bases, with 14 bases between. The germline V gene has CDR1 LNHDA and CDR2 SQIVND (reference sequence). This CDR3 reads CASSKLYRVNQPQHF. CDR3 bases: TGTGCCAGTAGTAAATTATACAGGGTAAATCAGCCCCAGCATTTT.

This clonotype was picked up a small number of times. The chain has TRBV7-6 and TRBJ2-6; 8 positions agree with TRBD1. The CDR3 covers 18 residues. Germline CDR1 SGHVS, CDR2 FNYEAQ. J gave up 1 base and V 2 bases, and 7 bases lay outside the gene matches. Here the CDR3 reads CASSLTTGAPSGANVLTF. DNA of the CDR3: TGTGCCAGCAGCTTAACGACAGGGGCCCCATCTGGGGCCAACGTCCTGACTTTC.

This chain links TRBV6-1 with TRBJ2-6; weak D call: TRBD1 (6 bases). The CDR3 has 16 amino acids. Trimming pared 1 base from V and 1 base from J, leaving 8 bases between. Germline loops: CDR1 MNHNS, CDR2 SASEGT. The CDR3 loop is CASSEGGLSGANVLTF. In DNA, the CDR3 is TGTGCCAGCAGTGAAGGGGGGCTGTCTGGGGCCAACGTCCTGACTTTC.

A few counts support this clonotype. The gene calls are TRBV7-2 and TRBJ2-1; D remains unclear. Germline CDR1 and CDR2: SGHTA and FQGNSA. The ends were cut back, 3 bases at V and 6 bases at J, with 9 bases in the middle. The CDR3 runs to 13 residues. CDR3 coding DNA: TGTGCCAGCAGCTTTTTGTCCGGCAATGAGCAGTTCTTC. Translated, it gives CASSFLSGNEQFF.

The chain links TRBV6-1 to TRBJ2-7; perhaps TRBD1 as D (5 bases). The CDR3 totals 13 residues. V shed 5 bases and J shed 4 bases, with 12 bases lying between them. From germline, CDR1 is MNHNS and CDR2 SASEGT. For the CDR3, the DNA is TGTGCCAGCAGTACCCCGGCAGGGTACGAGCAGTACTTC. Protein: CASSTPAGYEQYF.

This clonotype came up many times. The chain is built from TRBV4-2 and TRBJ2-7; TRBD2 matches 11 bases. The CDR3 has 17 amino acids. V lost 5 bases to trimming and J lost 3 bases; unmatched junction nucleotides: 12. The germline V gene encodes CDR1 LGHNA and CDR2 YNFKEQ. CDR3 region: CASSIGTSGRIVYEQYF. CDR3 in DNA: TGTGCCAGCAGCATAGGGACTAGCGGCCGCATCGTCTACGAGCAGTACTTC.

The table lists this clonotype with a few counts. The chain carries TRBV20-1 and TRBJ2-5; the match to TRBD2 covers 12 bases. Germline loops: CDR1 DFQATT, CDR2 SNEGSKA (reference sequence). CDR3 length: 15 amino acids. The junction had 6 bases not matched to a gene; V was cut back by 2 bases and J by 5 bases. CDR3 in amino acids: CSARQTSGRLETQYF. The CDR3 nucleotides read TGCAGTGCTAGACAGACTAGCGGGAGACTGGAGACCCAGTACTTC.

The rearrangement links TRBV3-1 to TRBJ2-1; D is unresolved. Trimming removed 3 bases at V and 4 bases at J, with 7 bases between. Germline lookup yields CDR1 LGHDT and CDR2 YNNKEL (reference sequence). CDR3 size: 13 residues. Written as DNA, the CDR3 is TGTGCCAGCAGCCAGTATAAATACAATGAGCAGTTCTTC. The encoded protein is CASSQYKYNEQFF.

This clonotype was counted between two and nine times. The chain employs TRBV25-1 and TRBJ2-3; TRBD2 agrees at 9 bases. This CDR3 region has 16 residues. In germline, CDR1 is MGHDK, CDR2 SYGVNS. V gave up 3 bases and J gave up 1 base; unmatched junction bases: 5. The CDR3 bases are TGTGCCAGCAGTGATTCTAGCGGGGTAGGCACAGATACGCAGTATTTT. It specifies CASSDSSGVGTDTQYF. The variable domain in full, with the rest retrieved from reference TRBV25-1 and TRBJ2-3, is EADIYQTPRYLVIGTGKKITLECSQTMGHDKMYWYQQDPGMELHLIHYSYGVNSTEKGDLSSESTVSRIRTEHFPLTLESARPSHTSQYLCASSDSSGVGTDTQYFGPGTRLTVL.

J is TRBJ1-5 and V is TRBV15; 10 bases are a match to TRBD1. In germline, CDR1 is LNHNV, CDR2 YYDKDF (reference sequence). The CDR3 runs to 16 residues. V shed 4 bases and J 4 bases; nucleotides not matched to a gene: 7. CDR3 in DNA: TGTGCCACCAGCATAGGATGGACAGGGGGGAATCAGCCCCAGCATTTT. Amino acid sequence: CATSIGWTGGNQPQHF.

In nucleotides, the CDR3 is TGTGCCAGCAGTACGTACCGGGACCGCAACACTGAAGCTTTCTTT. Protein product: CASSTYRDRNTEAFF. V usage is TRBV12-3 or TRBV12-4 and J usage is TRBJ1-1; tentative D call: TRBD1 (5 bases). The CDR3 length is 15 residues. V lost 5 bases and J 2 bases, leaving 15 bases between the germline ends.

CDR3 nucleotide sequence: TGTGCCAGCTCACCTATCTCGTCAGCGAACACTGAAGCTTTCTTT. Its translation is CASSPISSANTEAFF. This chain connects TRBV18 to TRBJ1-1, with D hard to call. Germline loops: CDR1 KGHSH, CDR2 LQKENI. The CDR3 spans 15 residues. Trimming took 3 bases from V and 1 from J, leaving 12 bases between them.